The 30 T cell receptor beta chains below all came from one sample that was sequenced in a study of human T cells and chemical hapten exposure. Time point here: patch test 3, about 24 weeks after DPC sensitization. Treatment meaning: therapeutic diphenylcyclopropenone sensitization with weekly scalp DPC. TCRdb re-called the RACE reads through MiXCR, storing one row per CDR3 protein. The sample contains around 200,000 distinct CDR3 sequences, under 30% of which appear only once. The sample in question was whole blood, obtained in connection with sensitization to the hapten diphenylcyclopropenone (DPC). These receptors all come from a woman aged 40 to 50 with alopecia areata. Some clones in this sample may be carry-over from other donors' samples.

V gene TRBV29-1 combines with J gene TRBJ2-5; 10 bases align to TRBD1. The CDR3 runs 14 residues. V lost 5 bases and J lost 5; bases outside the gene matches: 8. Per the germline V gene, CDR1 is SQVTM and CDR2 is ANQGSEA. The CDR3 loop is CSVLGQGSLETQYF. CDR3 nucleotides: TGCAGCGTTCTGGGACAGGGGTCTCTCGAGACCCAGTACTTC.

Ten or more counts support this clonotype. V gene TRBV28 combines with J gene TRBJ2-7; 8 bases map to TRBD1. The germline V gene encodes CDR1 MDHEN and CDR2 SYDVKM. CDR3 length equals 14 residues. Trimming took 3 bases from V and 2 from J; bases not matched to a gene: 3. CDR3 protein: CASSFRGRTYEQYF. CDR3 bases: TGTGCCAGCAGTTTCAGGGGGCGGACCTACGAGCAGTACTTC.

This clonotype was recorded many times. V usage is TRBV29-1 and J usage is TRBJ2-2, with 11 bases aligning to TRBD1. Per germline, CDR1 SQVTM and CDR2 ANQGSEA. J was trimmed by 8 bases and V by 6 bases; bases with no gene match: 5. This CDR3 is 13 amino acids long. Here the CDR3 reads CSVGQGAWGELFF. The CDR3 nucleotides read TGCAGCGTAGGACAGGGGGCCTGGGGGGAGCTGTTTTTT.

This sequence joins TRBV6-6 and TRBJ2-2; 8 nucleotides agree with TRBD2. Germline CDR1 reads MNHNY; CDR2 reads SVGAGI (reference sequence). J lost 3 bases, V lost 7 bases, and 4 bases had no gene match. This CDR3 region has 14 residues. This CDR3 reads CASTRRGDTGELFF. The CDR3 nucleotides read TGTGCCAGCACTAGGCGGGGGGACACCGGGGAGCTGTTTTTT.

The chain carries TRBV20-1 and TRBJ2-1; 7 nucleotides agree with TRBD2. CDR3 length equals 12 residues. In germline, CDR1 is DFQATT, CDR2 SNEGSKA (reference sequence). CDR3 in amino acids: CQVASGYNEQFF. CDR3 coding DNA: TGCCAAGTGGCTAGCGGATACAATGAGCAGTTCTTC.

At least ten counts were recorded for this clonotype. J is TRBJ2-5 and V is TRBV28, with TRBD1 identical over 9 bases. With V trimmed by 4 bases and J by 0 bases, 6 bases remained unmatched. The CDR3 runs 16 residues. The germline gives CDR1 MDHEN, CDR2 SYDVKM. This CDR3 reads CASSYGQGLYQETQYF. The CDR3 DNA reads as TGTGCCAGCAGTTATGGACAGGGGTTGTACCAAGAGACCCAGTACTTC. Using reference TRBV28 and TRBJ2-5 for the parts outside the CDR3, the full variable domain is DVKVTQSSRYLVKRTGEKVFLECVQDMDHENMFWYRQDPGLGLRLIYFSYDVKMKEKGDIPEGYSVSREKKERFSLILESASTNQTSMYLCASSYGQGLYQETQYFGPGTRLLVL.

The J gene is TRBJ2-5, the V gene TRBV10-3; D call uncertain. Germline V gene sequence: CDR1 ENHRY, CDR2 SYGVKD. The length of the CDR3 is 15 residues. The V gene lost 2 bases and the J gene lost 2 bases, with 12 bases spanning the gap. The CDR3, as DNA: TGTGCCATCAGTGAGAGGGCGGCGCGACAAGAGACCCAGTACTTC. It yields the protein CAISERAARQETQYF.

CDR3: CASSPSGSTGNEQFF. In DNA form, the CDR3 reads TGTGCCAGCAGTCCCAGCGGGAGTACAGGCAATGAGCAGTTCTTC. This rearrangement joins TRBV27 to TRBJ2-1, with TRBD2 matching 8 bases. The V gene end was trimmed by 5 bases and the J gene end by 6 bases; junction bases not matched to a gene: 9. The length of the CDR3 is 15 residues. The germline V gene encodes CDR1 MNHEY and CDR2 SMNVEV (reference sequence).

Many counts were recorded for this clonotype. The chain employs TRBV7-2 and TRBJ2-7, with D hard to call. This CDR3 is built from 14 residues. The V end was cut by 4 bases, the J end by 6 bases, with 16 bases between. Germline CDR1 reads SGHTA; CDR2 reads FQGNSA. In nucleotides, the CDR3 is TGTGCCAGCAGCTCCACCCATTCAGGTGCCGAGCAGTACTTC. Translated, it gives CASSSTHSGAEQYF.

The CDR3 region has the DNA TGTGCCAGTAGTCCCGCTGCTGGTGAAAAACTGTTTTTT. This codes for CASSPAAGEKLFF. V gene TRBV19 combines with J gene TRBJ1-4; D is undetermined. V shed 5 bases and J shed 7 bases, with 11 bases lying between them. Germline V gene data show CDR1 as LNHDA and CDR2 as SQIVND (reference sequence). CDR3 size: 13 residues.

V gene TRBV6-5 combines with J gene TRBJ1-2, with D unresolved. CDR3 length: 12 amino acids. The germline V and J ends were trimmed by 4 bases and 8 bases, with 11 bases remaining between them. Germline CDR1 reads MNHEY; CDR2 reads SVGAGI. In nucleotides, the CDR3 is TGTGCCAGCAGTTCAGGCGTCAGGGGCTACACCTTC. Amino acid sequence: CASSSGVRGYTF.

This clonotype has more than one count but fewer than ten. This rearrangement joins TRBV7-6 to TRBJ1-1, with a tentative D call TRBD1 (6 bases). CDR3 size: 14 residues. Trimming pared 2 bases from V and 1 base from J, leaving 8 bases between. Germline CDR1 reads SGHVS; CDR2 reads FNYEAQ. The CDR3: CASSLQTGNTEAFF. The CDR3 DNA is TGTGCCAGCAGCTTACAGACAGGGAACACTGAAGCTTTCTTT.

V is TRBV5-1 and J is TRBJ2-7, with D perhaps matching TRBD1 (6 bases). The CDR3 runs to 14 residues. Germline V CDR1 and CDR2: SGHRS, YFSETQ. V gave up 4 bases and J gave up 3 bases, with 14 bases separating them. CDR3 sequence reads: CASSGSGTNYEQYF. CDR3 bases: TGCGCCAGCAGCGGGTCCGGGACAAACTACGAGCAGTACTTC.

The V call is TRBV7-2, the J call TRBJ1-2; D is unclear. The CDR3 contains 13 residues. Germline CDR1 SGHTA, CDR2 FQGNSA. The V gene lost 5 bases and the J gene lost 9 bases, with 16 bases spanning the gap. CDR3 bases: TGTGCCAGCAGCCAACCGGGCCCTCTTCGCTACACCTTC. Its translation is CASSQPGPLRYTF.

As regards this clonotype: At one boundary the junction diverges from the germline segment, which might be a read error. This chain joins TRBV7-2 and TRBJ1-2; tentative D call: TRBD1 (6 bases). The CDR3 spans 14 residues. Germline V gives CDR1 SGHTA, CDR2 FQGNSA. CDR3 coding DNA: TGTGCCAGCAGCTTAGCGCAGGGGTCCTATGGCTACAACTTC. Protein sequence: CASSLAQGSYGYNF.

The chain recombines TRBV5-1 with TRBJ1-5; no clear D. The germline CDR1 and CDR2 sequences are SGHRS and YFSETQ. The CDR3 sequence is 14 residues long. V was clipped by 0 bases and J by 3 bases, with 7 bases between them. CDR3 in amino acids: CASSLGSNNQPQHF. CDR3 nucleotide sequence: TGCGCCAGCAGCTTGGGATCCAACAATCAGCCCCAGCATTTT. The full variable domain, its missing parts supplied by reference TRBV5-1 and TRBJ1-5, is KAGVTQTPRYLIKTRGQQVTLSCSPISGHRSVSWYQQTPGQGLQFLFEYFSETQRNKGNFPGRFSGRQFSNSRSEMNVSTLELGDSALYLCASSLGSNNQPQHFGDGTRLSIL.

Worth noting for this clonotype: The junction does not match germline at one end; this may be a read error. This sequence joins TRBV29-1 and TRBJ2-7; tentative D call: TRBD2 (5 bases). The CDR3 is made up of 16 amino acids. The V gene's germline CDR1 is SQVTM and CDR2 ANQGSEA. The CDR3 spells CIVEGSAGSNSYEQYF. DNA of the CDR3: TGCATCGTTGAAGGGTCGGCGGGTAGCAACTCCTACGAGCAGTACTTC.

This clonotype was seen only a few times. V and J are TRBV7-9 and TRBJ2-5; D unclear. The CDR3 consists of 13 residues. V was cut by 5 bases and J by 7 bases, with 14 bases left in between. Germline V gene sequence: CDR1 SEHNR, CDR2 FQNEAQ (reference sequence). CDR3 DNA sequence: TGTGCCAGCAGCCCCGGCTCGAAGGGGACCCAGTACTTC. Translating gives CASSPGSKGTQYF.

The V gene is TRBV6-5, the J gene TRBJ1-2, with D possibly matching TRBD1 (6 bases). V dropped 6 bases and J dropped 4 bases, with 15 bases sitting between them. This CDR3 comprises 14 residues. CDR1 and CDR2 (germline): MNHEY, SVGAGI. In DNA form, the CDR3 reads TGTGCCAGCAGACGACAGGCCCGAGGCTATGGCTACACCTTC. Amino acids: CASRRQARGYGYTF.

The chain joins TRBV6-5 to TRBJ2-7, with a weak D call TRBD1 (5 bases). V was cut by 1 base and J by 7 bases, with 17 bases left in between. Germline V lookup: CDR1 MNHEY, CDR2 SVGAGI. The CDR3 covers 15 residues. This CDR3 reads CASSYFAGQGTEQYF. CDR3 DNA sequence: TGTGCCAGCAGTTACTTCGCTGGGCAGGGAACAGAGCAGTACTTC.

This clonotype was picked up a small number of times. The chain joins TRBV20-1 to TRBJ2-5; tentative D call: TRBD2 (5 bases). V lost 3 bases to trimming and J lost 1 base, with 12 bases between them. Germline loops: CDR1 DFQATT, CDR2 SNEGSKA (reference sequence). The CDR3 has 14 residues. CDR3 region: CSASRGSVQETQYF. The CDR3 DNA reads as TGCAGTGCTAGCCGCGGGTCGGTCCAAGAGACCCAGTACTTC.

A single count supports this clonotype. The rearrangement uses TRBV29-1 and TRBJ2-7, with a weak D call TRBD1 (6 bases). V dropped 3 bases and J dropped 2 bases, with 11 bases sitting between them. The germline V gene encodes CDR1 SQVTM and CDR2 ANQGSEA. The CDR3 is 13 amino acids. CDR3 nucleotides: TGCAGCGTTGACAGGGGAGTCCCCTACGAGCAGTACTTC. The encoded protein is CSVDRGVPYEQYF.

This clonotype was seen a few times. The CDR3 reads CASSPGRSQETQYF. The DNA of the CDR3 is TGTGCCAGCAGCCCAGGACGGAGCCAAGAGACCCAGTACTTC. The genes are TRBV7-2 and TRBJ2-5; D is undetermined. Per germline, CDR1 SGHTA and CDR2 FQGNSA. This CDR3 has 14 amino acids. The germline V and J ends were trimmed by 5 bases and 1 base, with 11 bases remaining between them.

This clonotype turned up a few times. The J gene is TRBJ1-2, the V gene TRBV27; perhaps TRBD1 as D (6 bases). Trimming took 3 bases from V and 3 from J, leaving 11 bases between them. The V gene's germline CDR1 is MNHEY and CDR2 SMNVEV (reference sequence). CDR3 length equals 14 residues. CDR3 nucleotide sequence: TGTGCCAGCAGTTTGGCGGGGGGGCACTATGGCTACACCTTC. Translated, it gives CASSLAGGHYGYTF.

The CDR3 DNA sequence: TGCAGCGTTGTCCTCCCTAGGGGAACCCAGTACTTC. Residues: CSVVLPRGTQYF. This chain links TRBV29-1 with TRBJ2-5, with TRBD1 as a possible D gene (5 bases). Trimming removed 4 bases at V and 8 bases at J, with 14 bases between. The germline gives CDR1 SQVTM, CDR2 ANQGSEA. This CDR3 contains 12 residues.

This clonotype was counted between two and nine times. J is TRBJ2-5 and V is TRBV12-3 or TRBV12-4, with D maybe TRBD1 (6 bases). The ends were cut back, 4 bases at V and 5 bases at J, with 11 bases in the middle. CDR3 length: 13 residues. The CDR3 DNA reads as TGTGCCAGCAGTTCTCAGGGGTCGGAGACCCAGTACTTC. It specifies CASSSQGSETQYF.

A few counts support this clonotype. The chain combines TRBV19 with TRBJ2-1; D is ambiguous. Trimming removed 3 bases from V and 7 bases from J, with 4 bases in between. This CDR3 is 11 amino acids long. Germline V gene lookup returns CDR1 LNHDA and CDR2 SQIVND (reference sequence). The CDR3 loop is CASSIRNEQFF. For the CDR3, the DNA is TGTGCCAGTAGTATTCGGAATGAGCAGTTCTTC.

This clonotype appeared a few times. The gene calls are TRBV28 and TRBJ2-6; TRBD1 or TRBD2 may be the D gene (5 bases each). The germline gives CDR1 MDHEN, CDR2 SYDVKM. CDR3 length: 16 residues. V gave up 7 bases and J gave up 4 bases, with 17 bases separating them. CDR3 sequence (DNA): TGTGCCAGCACCCCCCGGGGCAGATCCGGGGCCAACGTCCTGACTTTC. Protein sequence: CASTPRGRSGANVLTF.

This clonotype was detected a few times. The chain uses TRBV10-3 and TRBJ1-1; 8 bases fit TRBD1. Germline CDR1 reads ENHRY; CDR2 reads SYGVKD. The CDR3 has 16 residues. V lost 3 bases to trimming and J lost 1 base; unmatched junction nucleotides: 7. CDR3 in DNA: TGTGCCATCAGTGACACCCTCGGGACAGGGAACACTGAAGCTTTCTTT. This translates into CAISDTLGTGNTEAFF.

There are a few counts of this clonotype. V is TRBV7-9 and J is TRBJ1-4, with TRBD1 identical over 8 bases. V lost 4 bases, J lost 7 bases, and 2 bases stayed unmatched. Germline CDR1 SEHNR, CDR2 FQNEAQ (reference sequence). The CDR3 is 13 residues long. CDR3 residues: CASSSGGSEKLFF. The CDR3 DNA follows: TGTGCCAGCAGCTCAGGGGGCAGTGAAAAACTGTTTTTT.